This T cell receptor beta chain was profiled in a study of post-analysis software for immune sequencing data. At the level of the study: The cohort encompassed relapsing-remitting, secondary progressive and progressive-relapsing multiple sclerosis disease courses. Study findings and constraints: The five TRBV segments detected at higher frequency in patients than in controls included TRBV5-6, TRBV5-1 and TRBV20-1.

Libraries were made from TCR beta cDNA, and they carried unique molecular identifiers. MiXCR, run by TCRdb on the PCR reads, gives a single entry per CDR3 protein. The sample has some 690,000 distinct CDR3 sequences; 25% to 30% are singletons. CDR1 and CDR2 (germline): MGHRA, YSYEKL. V was clipped by 4 bases and J by 3 bases, with 15 bases between them. This CDR3 is built from 15 residues. This clonotype was counted only a few times. Antigen: not known. The sequencing sample was made of blood. The TCR was taken from a girl aged 10 to 17 with multiple sclerosis. This chain uses TRBV4-1 with TRBJ2-5; weak D call: TRBD2 (5 bases). CDR3 sequence reads: CASSPLSAVEETQYF. The CDR3 bases are TGCGCCAGCAGCCCCCTTAGCGCGGTCGAAGAGACCCAGTACTTC.